A single sample gave rise to the 11 T cell receptor beta chains below, sequenced in a study of T cell repertoires in cytomegalovirus infection. TCRdb re-called the reads through MiXCR, storing one row per CDR3 protein. The sample comprises fewer than 1,000,000 distinct CDR3 sequences, approximately 32% of which are singletons, and 13% rests with the top ten. The antigens for these receptors are not known. Sample: cultured CD8+ T cells from PBMCs, taken from culture after CMV antigen stimulation. All receptors come from a human donor in good health (CMV status not recorded). Some clones in this sample may be carry-over from other donors' samples.

The chain uses TRBV18 and TRBJ2-7; 9 bases line up with TRBD1. Germline CDR1 KGHSH, CDR2 LQKENI. The V gene end was trimmed by 2 bases and the J gene end by 2 bases; junction bases not matched to a gene: 16. This CDR3 has 19 residues. CDR3 nucleotides: TGTGCCAGCTCACCAGGGGAGGGACAGGGTTACCCTATAACCTACGAGCAGTACTTC. This encodes CASSPGEGQGYPITYEQYF.

The chain has TRBV9 and TRBJ2-3; perhaps TRBD2 as D (6 bases). CDR3 length: 14 amino acids. V lost 2 bases and J lost 6, with 13 bases in between. From germline, CDR1 is SGDLS and CDR2 YYNGEE. CDR3 sequence reads: CASSVFSGRDTQYF. CDR3 bases: TGTGCCAGCAGCGTTTTTTCAGGGAGGGATACGCAGTATTTT.

V and J are TRBV5-1 and TRBJ2-5; D may be TRBD2 (5 bases). The V gene lost 3 bases and the J gene lost 0 bases, with 15 bases spanning the gap. CDR3 length: 16 residues. From germline, CDR1 is SGHRS and CDR2 YFSETQ. CDR3 nucleotides: TGCGCCAGCAGCTGGTTGCTGCAGGAGGACCAAGAGACCCAGTACTTC. Residues: CASSWLLQEDQETQYF.

This clonotype has a handful of counts. The V and J genes are TRBV25-1 and TRBJ2-3; 9 bases align to TRBD2. The junction had 5 bases not matched to a gene; V was cut back by 4 bases and J by 0 bases. CDR1 and CDR2 (germline): MGHDK, SYGVNS. This CDR3 region has 16 residues. DNA of the CDR3: TGTGCCAGCAGTGGGCTAGCGGGGATGAGCACAGATACGCAGTATTTT. Translating it yields CASSGLAGMSTDTQYF.

In this sample, this clonotype turned up many times. The chain employs TRBV28 and TRBJ2-7, with 10 bases identical to TRBD1. The CDR3 is 15 residues long. Per germline, CDR1 MDHEN and CDR2 SYDVKM. Unmatched junction bases numbered 5, after V lost 4 bases and J lost 2 bases. The CDR3 loop is CASSYDRGLPYEQYV. The CDR3 coding sequence is TGTGCCAGCAGTTACGACAGGGGGCTCCCCTACGAGCAGTACGTC.

This clonotype was counted only a few times. This chain links TRBV7-9 with TRBJ2-7; 8 bases align to TRBD1. J lost 2 bases, V lost 6 bases, and 3 bases had no gene match. The germline CDR1 and CDR2 sequences are SEHNR and FQNEAQ (reference sequence). This CDR3 comprises 13 residues. DNA of the CDR3: TGTGCCAGCAGGGGGGACAGGACCTACGAGCAGTACTTC. Amino acids: CASRGDRTYEQYF.

Only a few counts were recorded for this clonotype. The chain is built from TRBV29-1 and TRBJ1-5, with TRBD1 as a possible D gene (5 bases). Trimming took 0 bases from V and 2 from J, leaving 5 bases between them. This CDR3 contains 13 residues. The germline CDR1 and CDR2 sequences are SQVTM and ANQGSEA. CDR3 in amino acids: CSVEEGGNQPQHF. The CDR3 region has the DNA TGCAGCGTTGAAGAGGGGGGCAATCAGCCCCAGCATTTT.

The chain carries TRBV7-6 and TRBJ2-6, with a possible D match to TRBD1 (5 bases). The length of the CDR3 is 17 residues. V lost 2 bases and J 0 bases, leaving 11 bases between the germline ends. Germline CDR1 SGHVS, CDR2 FNYEAQ. CDR3 sequence: CASSLRGWSSGANVLTF. The CDR3 nucleotides read TGTGCCAGCAGCTTAAGGGGATGGAGCTCTGGGGCCAACGTCCTGACTTTC.

This clonotype has a single count. An end of the junction does not agree with germline; a read error may underlie this. The gene calls are TRBV3-1 and TRBJ1-3, with 7 bases identical to TRBD1. The CDR3 contains 19 residues. Germline CDR1 reads LGHDT; CDR2 reads YNNKEL (reference sequence). CDR3 residues: CVSSQGYPQGGPRGNTIYF. CDR3 nucleotides: TGTGTCAGCAGCCAAGGGTACCCCCAGGGGGGCCCGAGAGGAAACACCATATATTTT. The entire variable domain, with the rest obtained from reference TRBV3-1 and TRBJ1-3, is as follows: DTAVSQTPKYLVTQMGNDKSIKCEQNLGHDTMYWYKQDSKKFLKIMFSYNNKELIINETVPNRFSPKSPDKAHLNLHINSLELGDSAVYFCVSSQGYPQGGPRGNTIYFGEGSWLTVV.

This chain links TRBV7-9 with TRBJ2-7; 9 bases map to TRBD2. Germline CDR1 and CDR2: SEHNR and FQNEAQ (reference sequence). CDR3 length equals 15 residues. Losses at the gene ends were 5 bases for V and 7 bases for J; bases not matched to a gene: 12. CDR3 residues: CASSGGGGFLREQYV. The CDR3 bases are TGTGCCAGCAGCGGCGGGGGGGGATTCCTCAGGGAGCAGTACGTC.

The chain couples TRBV7-3 to TRBJ2-1, with TRBD2 as a possible D gene (5 bases). CDR1 is SGHTA and CDR2 is FQGTGA in the germline V gene. The V and J ends lost 0 bases and 7 bases respectively, with 13 bases between them. CDR3 length: 15 residues. CDR3 bases: TGTGCCAGCAGCTTAACGGGCCCCCCGGGGAATGAGCAGTTCTTC. This translates into CASSLTGPPGNEQFF.